The sequence of this TCR beta chain was determined in a study of cytomegalovirus exposure and HLA in healthy donors. Study-wide findings and caveats: Data from an earlier analysis indicated that most TCR beta V segments were productive either about 90% or about 30% of the time. CMV serostatus was the only immune exposure information that was available. Cytomegalovirus-associated status was assigned to some 160 TCR beta chains.

Concerning this clone: The antigen is unknown.

The germline V gene has CDR1 LGHNA and CDR2 YSLEER. Trimming took off 4 bases at V and 4 bases at J, with 16 bases between the two ends. The CDR3 sequence is 16 residues long. A multiplex PCR was run with 60 Vbeta primers and 13 Jbeta primers. Here immunoSEQ multiplex PCR was the method, and the copy in TCRdb shows in-frame clones only, minus some. The sample lists under 200,000 clones, roughly four fifths occurring once. Specimen: PBMCs. The rearrangement joins TRBV4-3 to TRBJ1-4; D call uncertain. The TCR originated in a male donor in good health and CMV-seropositive. The CDR3, as DNA: TGCGCCAGCAGCCGCGATGGGCGCACGAGTAATGAAAAACTGTTTTTT. Its translation: CASSRDGRTSNEKLFF.